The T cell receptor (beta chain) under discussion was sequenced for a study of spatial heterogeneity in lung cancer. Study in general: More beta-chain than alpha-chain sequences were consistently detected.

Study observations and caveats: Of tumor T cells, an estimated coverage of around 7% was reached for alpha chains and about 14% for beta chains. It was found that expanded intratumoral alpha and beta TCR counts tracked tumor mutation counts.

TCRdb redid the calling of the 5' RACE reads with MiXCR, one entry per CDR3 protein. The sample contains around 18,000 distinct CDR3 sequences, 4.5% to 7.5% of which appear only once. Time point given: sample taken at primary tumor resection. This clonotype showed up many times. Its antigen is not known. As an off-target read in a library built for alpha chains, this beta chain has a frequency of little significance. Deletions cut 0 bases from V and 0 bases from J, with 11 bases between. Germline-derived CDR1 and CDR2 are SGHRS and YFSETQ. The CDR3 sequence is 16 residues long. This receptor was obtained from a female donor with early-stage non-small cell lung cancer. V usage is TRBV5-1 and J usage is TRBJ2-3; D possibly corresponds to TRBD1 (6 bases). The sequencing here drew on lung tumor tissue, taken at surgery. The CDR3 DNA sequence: TGCGCCAGCAGCTTGGAAGACAGGACTAGCACAGATACGCAGTATTTT. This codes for CASSLEDRTSTDTQYF.